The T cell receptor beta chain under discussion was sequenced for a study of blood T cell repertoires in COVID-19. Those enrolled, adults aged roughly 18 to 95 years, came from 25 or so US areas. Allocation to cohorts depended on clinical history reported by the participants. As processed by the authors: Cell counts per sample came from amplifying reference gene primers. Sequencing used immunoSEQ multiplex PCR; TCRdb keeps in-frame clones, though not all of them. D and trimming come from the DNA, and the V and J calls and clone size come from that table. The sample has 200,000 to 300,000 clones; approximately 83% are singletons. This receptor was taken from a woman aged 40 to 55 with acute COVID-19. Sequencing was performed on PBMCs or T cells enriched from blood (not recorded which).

CDR3 sequence reads: CASNRLAGETQYF. For the CDR3, the DNA is TGTGCCAGCAACAGACTAGCTGGAGAGACCCAGTACTTC. This rearrangement joins TRBV28 to TRBJ2-5; 7 positions agree with TRBD2. The germline CDR1 and CDR2 sequences are MDHEN and SYDVKM. This CDR3 comprises 13 residues. V shed 7 bases, J shed 4 bases, and the junction held 6 bases outside the gene matches. The variable domain in full, with the rest retrieved from reference TRBV28 and TRBJ2-5, is DVKVTQSSRYLVKRTGEKVFLECVQDMDHENMFWYRQDPGLGLRLIYFSYDVKMKEKGDIPEGYSVSREKKERFSLILESASTNQTSMYLCASNRLAGETQYFGPGTRLLVL.